This T cell receptor beta chain was profiled in a study of CD8+CD57+ T cells in acquired aplastic anemia. CDR3 and TCR beta VDJ profiling relied on a genomic DNA template. TCRdb reprocessed the reads with MiXCR, giving one entry per CDR3 protein. The sample has about 400,000 distinct CDR3 sequences; 65% to 75% are singletons. Trimming pared 7 bases from V and 9 bases from J, leaving 10 bases between. The CDR3 is 12 residues long. The chain links TRBV12-3 or TRBV12-4 to TRBJ1-6; D remains ambiguous. Sequencing input: sorted CD4+, CD8+, or CD8+CD57+ T cells (not recorded which) from PBMCs. The receptor was derived from a human donor in good health, serving as a control. CDR3 protein: CASIQARSPLHF. The CDR3 DNA reads TGTGCCAGCATACAAGCCCGTTCACCCCTCCACTTT.